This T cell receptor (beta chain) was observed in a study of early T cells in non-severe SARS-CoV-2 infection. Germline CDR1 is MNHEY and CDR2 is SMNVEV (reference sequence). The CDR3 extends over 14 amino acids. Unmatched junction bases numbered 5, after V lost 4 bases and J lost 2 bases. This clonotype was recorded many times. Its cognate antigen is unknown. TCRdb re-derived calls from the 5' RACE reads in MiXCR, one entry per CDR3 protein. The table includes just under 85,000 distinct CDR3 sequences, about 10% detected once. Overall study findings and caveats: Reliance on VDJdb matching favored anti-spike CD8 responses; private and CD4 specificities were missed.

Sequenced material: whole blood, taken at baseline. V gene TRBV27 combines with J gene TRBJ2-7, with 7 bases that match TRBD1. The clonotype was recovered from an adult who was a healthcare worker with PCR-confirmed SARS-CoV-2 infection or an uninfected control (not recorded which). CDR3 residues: CASSSYRGAYEQYF. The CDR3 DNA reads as TGTGCCAGCAGTTCTTACAGGGGTGCCTACGAGCAGTACTTC.